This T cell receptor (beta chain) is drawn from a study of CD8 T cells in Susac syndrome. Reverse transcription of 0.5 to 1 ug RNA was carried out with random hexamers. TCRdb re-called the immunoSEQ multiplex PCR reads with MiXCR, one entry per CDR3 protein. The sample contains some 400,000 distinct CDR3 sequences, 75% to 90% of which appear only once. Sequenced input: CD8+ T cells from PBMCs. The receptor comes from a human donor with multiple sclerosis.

The CDR3 sequence: CSARSSVNPYEQYF. The CDR3 DNA sequence: TGCAGTGCCCGATCTAGCGTGAACCCCTACGAGCAGTACTTC. The rearrangement links TRBV20-1 to TRBJ2-7; perhaps TRBD2 as D (6 bases). The V and J ends lost 6 bases and 2 bases respectively, with 17 bases between them. From germline, CDR1 is DFQATT and CDR2 SNEGSKA (reference sequence). The CDR3 totals 14 residues.